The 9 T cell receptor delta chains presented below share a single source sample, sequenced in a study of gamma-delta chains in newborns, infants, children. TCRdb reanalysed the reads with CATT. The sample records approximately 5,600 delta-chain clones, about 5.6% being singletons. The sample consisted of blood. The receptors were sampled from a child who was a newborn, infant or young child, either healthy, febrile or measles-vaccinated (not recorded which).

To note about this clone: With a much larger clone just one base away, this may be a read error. CDR3 DNA: TGTGCCTGTGATCCTTGGGGGATTCATACCGATAAACCCATCTTT. Protein: CACDPWGIHTDKPIF. This chain links TRDV2 with TRDJ1, with TRDD3 identical over 8 bases. Germline lookup yields CDR1 GEAIGNYY and CDR2 EKD. This CDR3 has 15 residues.

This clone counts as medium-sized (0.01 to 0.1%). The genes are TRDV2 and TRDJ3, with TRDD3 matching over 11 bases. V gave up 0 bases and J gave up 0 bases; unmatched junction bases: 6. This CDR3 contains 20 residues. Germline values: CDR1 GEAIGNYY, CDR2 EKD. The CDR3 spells CACDTVLGDKASWDTRQMFF. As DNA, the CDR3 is TGTGCCTGTGACACCGTACTGGGGGATAAGGCCTCCTGGGACACCCGACAGATGTTTTTC.

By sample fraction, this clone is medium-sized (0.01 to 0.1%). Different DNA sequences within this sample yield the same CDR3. CDR3 sequence: CACDTYWGSSWDTRQMFF. DNA of the CDR3: TGTGCCTGTGACACGTACTGGGGGAGCTCCTGGGACACCCGACAGATGTTTTTC. V is TRDV2 and J is TRDJ3; TRDD3 matches 9 bases. This CDR3 spans 18 amino acids. Germline trimming cut 1 base from V and 0 bases from J; bases unmatched to any gene: 3. The germline V gene has CDR1 GEAIGNYY and CDR2 EKD.

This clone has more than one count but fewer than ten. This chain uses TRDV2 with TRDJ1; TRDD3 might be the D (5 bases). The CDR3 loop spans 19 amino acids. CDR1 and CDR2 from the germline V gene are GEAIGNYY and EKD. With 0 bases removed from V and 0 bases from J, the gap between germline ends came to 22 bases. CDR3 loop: CACDTVGLRGVFYTDKLIF. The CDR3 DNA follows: TGTGCCTGTGACACCGTGGGCCTGAGGGGGGTCTTCTACACCGATAAACTCATCTTT.

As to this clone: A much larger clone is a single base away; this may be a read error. This chain's CDR3 is CALGFPLLGDNNKPIF. The CDR3 region has the DNA TGTGCTCTTGGGTTCCCACTACTGGGGGATAATAATAAACCCATCTTT. This chain links TRDV1 with TRDJ1, with 11 bases aligning to TRDD3. Germline V gene lookup returns CDR1 TSWWSYY and CDR2 QGS. The CDR3 spans 16 residues.

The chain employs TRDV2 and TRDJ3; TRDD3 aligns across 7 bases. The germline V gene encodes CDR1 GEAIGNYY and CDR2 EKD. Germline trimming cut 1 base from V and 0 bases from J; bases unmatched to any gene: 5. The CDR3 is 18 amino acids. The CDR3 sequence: CACDTAWGASWDTRQMFF. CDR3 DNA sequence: TGTGCCTGTGACACTGCCTGGGGGGCCTCCTGGGACACCCGACAGATGTTTTTC.

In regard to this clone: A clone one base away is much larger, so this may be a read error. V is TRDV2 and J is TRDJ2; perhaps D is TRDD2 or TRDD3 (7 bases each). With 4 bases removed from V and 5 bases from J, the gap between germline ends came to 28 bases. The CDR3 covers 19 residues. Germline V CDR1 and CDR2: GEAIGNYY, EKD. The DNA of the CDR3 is TGTGCCTGTGATCCAGTTTCCTACGATGGGGATATGGCCACAGCACAACTCTTCTTT. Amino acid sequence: CACDPVSYDGDMATAQLFF.

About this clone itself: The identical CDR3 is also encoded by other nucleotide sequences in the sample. The CDR3 loop reads CACDNLDWGPGGAQLFF. Here the CDR3 DNA reads TGTGCCTGTGACAATCTTGACTGGGGCCCGGGAGGAGCACAACTCTTCTTT. The chain has TRDV2 and TRDJ2; 7 nucleotides align to TRDD3. CDR3 length: 17 residues. CDR1 and CDR2 (germline): GEAIGNYY, EKD. V shed 2 bases and J 7 bases; nucleotides not matched to a gene: 15.

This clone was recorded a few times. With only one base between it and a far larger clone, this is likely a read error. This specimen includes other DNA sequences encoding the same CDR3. DNA for the CDR3: TGTGCCTGTGACAATATCGTACTGGGAGGCAGATTGACAGCACAACTCTTCTTT. Protein: CACDNIVLGGRLTAQLFF. The rearrangement links TRDV2 to TRDJ2, with TRDD3 as a possible D gene (6 bases). This CDR3 contains 18 residues. Trimming took 2 bases from V and 2 from J, leaving 20 bases between them. Germline V gene sequence: CDR1 GEAIGNYY, CDR2 EKD.